This T cell receptor (beta chain) derives from a study of T-cell reconstitution after alpha-beta-depleted transplantation in children. Study outcomes and limitations: Expanded clones from the graft, numbering several hundred, reportedly supplied alpha-beta T cells about two months after transplant.

Library preparation (for TCRbeta) was performed with unique molecular identifiers. TCRdb used MiXCR to reprocess the PCR reads, holding one entry per CDR3 protein. Here the sample spans roughly 570,000 distinct CDR3 sequences, more than 20% being singletons. V lost 4 bases, J lost 2 bases, and 18 bases lay in between. CDR3 size: 16 residues. Looked up from germline, CDR1 is LGHNA and CDR2 is YNFKEQ. For this clonotype: Its target is unknown.

The origin of this receptor is a boy younger than two with Wiskott-Aldrich syndrome, due to receive a stem cell transplant. The sample in question was PBMCs, obtained before TCRalphabeta/CD19-depleted stem cell transplant. This chain uses TRBV4-2 with TRBJ2-7; tentative D call: TRBD2 (5 bases). The DNA of the CDR3 is TGTGCCAGCAGCCTGTATTATCCGGACTTGGCCTACGAGCAGTACTTC. This encodes CASSLYYPDLAYEQYF.